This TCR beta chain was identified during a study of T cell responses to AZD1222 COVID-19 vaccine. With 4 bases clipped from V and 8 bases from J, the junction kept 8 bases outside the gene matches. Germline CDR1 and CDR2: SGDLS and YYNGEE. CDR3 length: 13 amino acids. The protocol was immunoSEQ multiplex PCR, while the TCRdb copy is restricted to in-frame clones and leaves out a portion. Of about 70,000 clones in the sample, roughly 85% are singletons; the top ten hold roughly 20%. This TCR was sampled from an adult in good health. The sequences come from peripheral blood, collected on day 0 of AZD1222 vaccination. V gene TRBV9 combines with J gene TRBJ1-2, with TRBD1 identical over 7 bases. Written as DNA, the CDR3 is TGTGCCAGCAGCTATAGAGGGGGCGACGGCTACACCTTC. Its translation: CASSYRGGDGYTF.